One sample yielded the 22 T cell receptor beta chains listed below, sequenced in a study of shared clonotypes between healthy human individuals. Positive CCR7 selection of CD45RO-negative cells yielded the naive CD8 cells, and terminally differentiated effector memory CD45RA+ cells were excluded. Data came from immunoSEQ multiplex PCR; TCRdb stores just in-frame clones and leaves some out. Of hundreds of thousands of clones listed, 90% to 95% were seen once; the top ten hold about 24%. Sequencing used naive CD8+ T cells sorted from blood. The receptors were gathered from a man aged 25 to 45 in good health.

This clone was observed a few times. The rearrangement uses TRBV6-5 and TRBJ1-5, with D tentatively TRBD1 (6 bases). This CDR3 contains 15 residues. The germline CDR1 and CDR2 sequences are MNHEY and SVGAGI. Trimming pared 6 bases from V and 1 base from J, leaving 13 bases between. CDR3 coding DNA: TGTGCCAGCAGCCCAATAGGGGGGAGCAATCAGCCCCAGCATTTT. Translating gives CASSPIGGSNQPQHF.

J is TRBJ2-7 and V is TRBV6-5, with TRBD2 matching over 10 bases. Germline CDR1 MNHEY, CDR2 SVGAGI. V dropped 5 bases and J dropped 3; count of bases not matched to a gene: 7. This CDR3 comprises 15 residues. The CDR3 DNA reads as TGTGCCAGCAGTAACCCAGCGGGAGGGCACTACGAGCAGTACTTC. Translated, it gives CASSNPAGGHYEQYF.

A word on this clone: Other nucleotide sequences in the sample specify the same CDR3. The CDR3, as DNA: TGTGCCAGCAGCTTGGGACACCTTCAAGAGACCCAGTACTTC. Its protein is CASSLGHLQETQYF. The chain recombines TRBV11-2 with TRBJ2-5, with D possibly matching TRBD1 (6 bases). Germline V gives CDR1 SGHAT, CDR2 FQNNGV. Trimming took off 3 bases at V and 2 bases at J, with 10 bases between the two ends. CDR3 size: 14 residues. The full variable domain, completed using reference TRBV11-2 and TRBJ2-5, is EAGVAQSPRYKIIEKRQSVAFWCNPISGHATLYWYQQILGQGPKLLIQFQNNGVVDDSQLPKDRFSAERLKGVDSTLKIQPAKLEDSAVYLCASSLGHLQETQYFGPGTRLLVL.

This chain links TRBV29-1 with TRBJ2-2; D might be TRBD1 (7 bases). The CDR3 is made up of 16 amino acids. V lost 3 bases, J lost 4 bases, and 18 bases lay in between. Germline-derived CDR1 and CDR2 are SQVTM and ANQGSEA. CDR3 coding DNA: TGCAGCGTTGAGGAGGGGGCGCAGGGAGGCACCGGGGAGCTGTTTTTT. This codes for CSVEEGAQGGTGELFF.

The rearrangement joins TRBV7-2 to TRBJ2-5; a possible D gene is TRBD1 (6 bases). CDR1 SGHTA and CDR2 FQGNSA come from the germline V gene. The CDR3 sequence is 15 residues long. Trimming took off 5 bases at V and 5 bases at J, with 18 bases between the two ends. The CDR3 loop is CASSPRDISFETQYF. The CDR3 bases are TGTGCCAGCAGCCCACGGGACATATCGTTCGAGACCCAGTACTTC.

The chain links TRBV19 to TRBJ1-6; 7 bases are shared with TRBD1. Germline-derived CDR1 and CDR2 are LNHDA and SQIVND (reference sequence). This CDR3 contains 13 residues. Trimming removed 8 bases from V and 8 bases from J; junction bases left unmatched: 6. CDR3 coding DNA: TGTGCCAGTTCGACAGGGTACGATTCACCCCTCCACTTT. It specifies CASSTGYDSPLHF.

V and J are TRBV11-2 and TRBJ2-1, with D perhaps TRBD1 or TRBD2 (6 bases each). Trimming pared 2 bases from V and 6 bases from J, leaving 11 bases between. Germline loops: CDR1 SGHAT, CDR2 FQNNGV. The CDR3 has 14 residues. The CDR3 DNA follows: TGTGCCAGCAGCTTATCCCGGGGGCGCAATGAGCAGTTCTTC. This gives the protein CASSLSRGRNEQFF.

CDR3 DNA: TGTGCCAGCAGGATCCCTTTAGGTCGCTCACCAGATACGCAGTATTTT. Translating gives CASRIPLGRSPDTQYF. This chain connects TRBV7-9 to TRBJ2-3; D is undetermined. Germline lookup yields CDR1 SEHNR and CDR2 FQNEAQ (reference sequence). V was cut by 6 bases and J by 4 bases, with 20 bases left in between. This CDR3 has 16 amino acids.

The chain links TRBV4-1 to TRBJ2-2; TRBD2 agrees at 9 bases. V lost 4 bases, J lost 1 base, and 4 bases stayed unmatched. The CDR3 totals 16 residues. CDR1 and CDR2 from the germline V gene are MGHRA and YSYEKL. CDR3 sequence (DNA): TGCGCCAGCAGCCCAGAACTAGCGGGGAACACCGGGGAGCTGTTTTTT. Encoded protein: CASSPELAGNTGELFF.

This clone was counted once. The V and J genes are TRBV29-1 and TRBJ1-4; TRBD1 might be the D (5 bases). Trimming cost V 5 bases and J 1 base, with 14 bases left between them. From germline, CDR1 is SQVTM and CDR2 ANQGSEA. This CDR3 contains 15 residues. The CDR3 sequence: CSVLDRAGTNEKLFF. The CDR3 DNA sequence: TGCAGCGTTTTAGACAGAGCGGGAACTAATGAAAAACTGTTTTTT. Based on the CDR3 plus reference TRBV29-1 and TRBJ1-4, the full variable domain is SAVISQKPSRDICQRGTSLTIQCQVDSQVTMMFWYRQQPGQSLTLIATANQGSEATYESGFVIDKFPISRPNLTFSTLTVSNMSPEDSSIYLCSVLDRAGTNEKLFFGSGTQLSVL.

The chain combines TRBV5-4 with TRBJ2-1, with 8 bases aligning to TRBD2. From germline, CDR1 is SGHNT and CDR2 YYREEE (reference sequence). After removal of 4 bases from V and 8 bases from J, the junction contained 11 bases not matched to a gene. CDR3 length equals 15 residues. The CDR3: CASSPWASGSDEQFF. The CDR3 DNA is TGTGCCAGCAGCCCCTGGGCTAGCGGGTCGGATGAGCAGTTCTTC.

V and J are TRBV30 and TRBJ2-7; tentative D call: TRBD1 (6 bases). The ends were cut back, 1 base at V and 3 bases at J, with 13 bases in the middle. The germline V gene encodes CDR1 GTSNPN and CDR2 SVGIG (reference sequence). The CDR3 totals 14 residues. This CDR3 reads CAWSETGSLYEQYF. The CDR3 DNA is TGTGCCTGGAGTGAGACAGGTTCCCTCTACGAGCAGTACTTC.

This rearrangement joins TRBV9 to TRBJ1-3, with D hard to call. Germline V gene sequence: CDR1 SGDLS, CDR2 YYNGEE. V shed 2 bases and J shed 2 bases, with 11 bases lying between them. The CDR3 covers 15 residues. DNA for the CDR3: TGTGCCAGCAGCGTCTGGGCCACCGCTGGAAACACCATATATTTT. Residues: CASSVWATAGNTIYF.

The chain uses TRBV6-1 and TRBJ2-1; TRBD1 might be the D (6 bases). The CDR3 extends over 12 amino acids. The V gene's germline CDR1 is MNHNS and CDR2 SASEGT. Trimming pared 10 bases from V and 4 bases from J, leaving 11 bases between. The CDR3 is CATTGIYNEQFF. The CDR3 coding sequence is TGTGCCACCACAGGGATATACAATGAGCAGTTCTTC.

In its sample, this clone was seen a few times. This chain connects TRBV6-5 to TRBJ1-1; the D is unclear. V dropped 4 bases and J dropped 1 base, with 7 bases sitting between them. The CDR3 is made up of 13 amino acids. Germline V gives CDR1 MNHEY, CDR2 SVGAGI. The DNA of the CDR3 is TGTGCCAGCAGTTCAACATGGAACACTGAAGCTTTCTTT. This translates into CASSSTWNTEAFF.

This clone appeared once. For the CDR3, the DNA is TGTGTCACAAGACCTCGTGAGTCGGATGAAAAACTGTTTTTT. This gives the protein CVTRPRESDEKLFF. The gene calls are TRBV5-7 and TRBJ1-4; D remains unclear. TRBV5-7 is marked as an open reading frame, function uncertain. This CDR3 has 14 amino acids.

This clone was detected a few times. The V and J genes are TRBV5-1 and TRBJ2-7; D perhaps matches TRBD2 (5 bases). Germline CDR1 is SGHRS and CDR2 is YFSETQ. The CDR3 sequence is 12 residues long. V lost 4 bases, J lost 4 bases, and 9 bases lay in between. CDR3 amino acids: CASSGGGYEQYF. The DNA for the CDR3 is TGCGCCAGCAGCGGAGGCGGATACGAGCAGTACTTC.

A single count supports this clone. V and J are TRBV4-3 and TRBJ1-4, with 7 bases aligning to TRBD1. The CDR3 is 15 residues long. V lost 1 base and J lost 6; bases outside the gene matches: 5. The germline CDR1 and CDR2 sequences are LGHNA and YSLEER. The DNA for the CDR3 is TGCGCCAGCAGCCAAGGGCAGGGGGGGTATGAAAAACTGTTTTTT. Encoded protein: CASSQGQGGYEKLFF.

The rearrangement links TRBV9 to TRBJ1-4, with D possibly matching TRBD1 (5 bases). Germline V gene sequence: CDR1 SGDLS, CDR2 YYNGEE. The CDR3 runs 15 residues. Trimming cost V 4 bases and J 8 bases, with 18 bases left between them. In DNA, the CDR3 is TGTGCCAGCAGCCAGAGGGAGGGGCTGGGCGAAAAACTGTTTTTT. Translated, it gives CASSQREGLGEKLFF.

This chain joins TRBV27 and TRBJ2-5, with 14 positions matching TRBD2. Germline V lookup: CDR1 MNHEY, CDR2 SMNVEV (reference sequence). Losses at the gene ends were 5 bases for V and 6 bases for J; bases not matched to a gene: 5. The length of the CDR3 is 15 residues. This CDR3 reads CASSLGTSGSKTQYF. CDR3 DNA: TGTGCCAGCAGTCTAGGGACTAGCGGGAGCAAGACCCAGTACTTC.

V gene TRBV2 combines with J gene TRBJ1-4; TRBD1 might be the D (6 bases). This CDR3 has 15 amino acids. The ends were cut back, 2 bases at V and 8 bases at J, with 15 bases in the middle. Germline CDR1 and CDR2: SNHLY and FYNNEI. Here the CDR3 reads CASSERGQFGEKLFF. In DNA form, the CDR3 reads TGTGCCAGCAGTGAAAGAGGACAGTTCGGGGAAAAACTGTTTTTT.

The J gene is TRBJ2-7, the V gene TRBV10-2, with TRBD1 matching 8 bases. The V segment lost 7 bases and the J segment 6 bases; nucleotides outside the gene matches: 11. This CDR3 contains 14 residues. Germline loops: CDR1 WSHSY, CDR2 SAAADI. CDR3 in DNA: TGCGCCAGCACCGAGGACAGGGTCAGTGCCGAGCAGTACTTC. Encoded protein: CASTEDRVSAEQYF.